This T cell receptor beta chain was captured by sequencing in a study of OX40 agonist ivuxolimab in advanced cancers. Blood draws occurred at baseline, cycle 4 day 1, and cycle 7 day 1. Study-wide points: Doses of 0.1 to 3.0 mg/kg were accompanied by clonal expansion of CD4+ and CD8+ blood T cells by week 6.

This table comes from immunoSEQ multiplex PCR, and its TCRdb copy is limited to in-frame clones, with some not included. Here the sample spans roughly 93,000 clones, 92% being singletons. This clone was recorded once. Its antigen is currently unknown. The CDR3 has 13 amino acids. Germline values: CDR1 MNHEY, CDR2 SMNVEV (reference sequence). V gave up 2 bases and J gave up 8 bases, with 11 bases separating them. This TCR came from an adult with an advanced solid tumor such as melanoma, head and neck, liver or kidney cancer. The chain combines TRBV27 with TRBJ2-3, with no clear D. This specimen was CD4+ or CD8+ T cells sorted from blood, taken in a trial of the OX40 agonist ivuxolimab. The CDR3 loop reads CASSLTHLGTQYF. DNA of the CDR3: TGTGCCAGCAGTTTAACCCACCTAGGTACGCAGTATTTT.